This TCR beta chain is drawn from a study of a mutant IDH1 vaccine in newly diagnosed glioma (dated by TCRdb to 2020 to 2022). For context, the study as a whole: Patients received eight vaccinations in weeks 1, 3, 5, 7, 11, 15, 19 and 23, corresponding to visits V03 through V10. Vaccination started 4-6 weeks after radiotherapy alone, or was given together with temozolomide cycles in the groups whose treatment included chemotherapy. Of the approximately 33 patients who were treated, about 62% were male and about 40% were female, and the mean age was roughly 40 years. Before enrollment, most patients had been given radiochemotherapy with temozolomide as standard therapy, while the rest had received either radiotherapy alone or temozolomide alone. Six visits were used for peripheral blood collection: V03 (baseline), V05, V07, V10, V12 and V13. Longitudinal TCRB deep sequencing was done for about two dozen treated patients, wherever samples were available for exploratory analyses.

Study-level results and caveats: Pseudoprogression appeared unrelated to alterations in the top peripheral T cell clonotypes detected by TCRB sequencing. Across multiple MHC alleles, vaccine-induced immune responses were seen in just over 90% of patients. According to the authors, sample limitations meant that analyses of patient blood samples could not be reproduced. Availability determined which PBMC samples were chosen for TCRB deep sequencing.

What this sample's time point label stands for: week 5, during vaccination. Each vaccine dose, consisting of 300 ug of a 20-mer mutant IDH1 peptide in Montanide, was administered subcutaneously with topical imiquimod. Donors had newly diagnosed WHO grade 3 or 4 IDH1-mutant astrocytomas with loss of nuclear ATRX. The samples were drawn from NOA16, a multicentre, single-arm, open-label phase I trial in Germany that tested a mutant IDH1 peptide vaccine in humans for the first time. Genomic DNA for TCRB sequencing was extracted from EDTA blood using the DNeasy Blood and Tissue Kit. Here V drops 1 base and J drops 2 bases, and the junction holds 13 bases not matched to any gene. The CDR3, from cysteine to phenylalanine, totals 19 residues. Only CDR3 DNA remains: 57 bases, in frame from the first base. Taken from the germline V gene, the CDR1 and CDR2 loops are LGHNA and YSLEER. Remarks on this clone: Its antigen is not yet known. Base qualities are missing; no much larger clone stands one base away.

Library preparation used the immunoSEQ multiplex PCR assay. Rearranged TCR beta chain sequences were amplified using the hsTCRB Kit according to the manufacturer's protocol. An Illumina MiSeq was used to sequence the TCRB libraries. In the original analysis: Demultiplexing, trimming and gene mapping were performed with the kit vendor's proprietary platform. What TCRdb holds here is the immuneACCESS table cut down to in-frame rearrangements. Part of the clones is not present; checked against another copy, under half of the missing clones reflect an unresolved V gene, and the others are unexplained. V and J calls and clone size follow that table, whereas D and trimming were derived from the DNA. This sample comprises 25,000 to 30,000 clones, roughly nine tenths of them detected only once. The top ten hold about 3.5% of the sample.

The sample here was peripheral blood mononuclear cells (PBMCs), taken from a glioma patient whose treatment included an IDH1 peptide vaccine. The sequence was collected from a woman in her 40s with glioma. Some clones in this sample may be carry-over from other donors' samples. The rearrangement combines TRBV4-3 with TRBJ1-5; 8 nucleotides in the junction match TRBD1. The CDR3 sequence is CASSQALKVQGAGNQPQHF. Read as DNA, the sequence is TGCGCCAGCAGCCAAGCTCTAAAAGTTCAGGGGGCCGGCAATCAGCCCCAGCATTTT.